Included here is one T cell receptor beta chain sequence, with context. The antigen is unknown. The data derive from a study of T cell responses to AZD1222 COVID-19 vaccine. Notes on the study in general: Per reports, nearly half of all spike-specific TCRs target regions that are unmutated in variants. A rise in Spike-specific TCR breadth and depth followed two AZD1222 doses.

The protocol was immunoSEQ multiplex PCR, while the TCRdb copy is restricted to in-frame clones and leaves out a portion. This table has around 140,000 clones, 80% to 95% appearing once. Sequencing used peripheral blood, obtained on day 0 of AZD1222 vaccination. The sequence was obtained from an adult in good health.

The CDR3 sequence: CASSYGVAEAFF. The CDR3 region has the DNA TGTGCCAGCAGTTACGGGGTAGCTGAAGCTTTCTTT. This sequence joins TRBV2 and TRBJ1-1; D remains unclear. Germline V gives CDR1 SNHLY, CDR2 FYNNEI. The CDR3 extends over 12 amino acids. Trimming took off 5 bases at V and 6 bases at J, with 10 bases between the two ends.